This T cell receptor beta chain stems from a study of persistence of HIV-infected CD4 T cells. The overall study: Multiple blood draws of up to about 180 mL, except two donors with single leukapheresis.

Cells were stimulated with overlapping HIV-1 Gag 15-mer peptides. Sorting of responding CD4+ T cells relied on upregulated CD40 ligand together with CD69. The immunoSEQ assay was version 4, run in survey mode. Genomic DNA was diluted to 10 ng/uL, up to about 1 ug per sample. Clones were read by immunoSEQ multiplex PCR, and TCRdb kept only the in-frame ones, dropping some. The sample consists of around 9,900 clones, 82% of them appearing once. CDR3 length equals 14 residues. Germline V gene lookup returns CDR1 MRHNA and CDR2 SNTAGT. The germline V and J ends were trimmed by 5 bases and 7 bases, with 15 bases remaining between them. Worth noting for this clone: Its antigen is currently unknown.

Study-level points and caveats: Compared with CD3/CD28-stimulated cells, CMV- and Gag-responding cells showed lower TCRbeta richness.

The source material was CD4+ T cells sorted from PBMCs after approximately 20-hour stimulation, sampled from a patient who received antiretroviral therapy. This TCR derives from an adult woman with HIV who was CMV-seropositive. The V gene is TRBV6-4, the J gene TRBJ2-1; no firm D call. DNA for the CDR3: TGTGCCAGCAGTCGGCAGTCCCTTGCGAATGAGCAGTTCTTC. This encodes CASSRQSLANEQFF.